This TCR beta chain was profiled in a study of T cells in Graves' hyperthyroidism and ophthalmopathy (dated by TCRdb to the late 2010s). Background for the entire study: Peripheral blood was sampled at the time of initial diagnosis, prior to any treatment. TCR V-J signatures able to tell the groups apart were searched for in a discovery cohort of 100 patients, of whom roughly 42 had Graves' ophthalmopathy and under 65 had stable Graves' hyperthyroidism. In more than five Graves' hyperthyroidism patients, the study also compared T-cell repertoires from thyroid tissue with T-cell repertoires from blood. Whether ophthalmopathy could be predicted prospectively was tested in an independent validation cohort made up of under 20 hyperthyroidism patients plus 17 patients who later progressed to ophthalmopathy. Once sampling was done, hyperthyroidism patients were given methimazole at a starting dose of 30 mg daily, whereas ophthalmopathy patients were given high-dose intravenous methylprednisolone. The roughly 100 discovery patients were randomly split 7:3 into training and test sets. The paper reports TCR Vbeta CDR3 sequencing of approximately 140 peripheral blood samples: around 41 ophthalmopathy, roughly 74 hyperthyroidism and approximately 17 progressor patients. Summary of the overall study and its limitations: A model built on a 13 V-J signature distinguished ophthalmopathy from stable hyperthyroidism, reaching roughly 88% sensitivity and 81.08% specificity in cross-validation and 80%/75% in testing. Blood samples also contained most of the expanded thyroid clonotypes (frequency above 0.001), which suggests that blood repertoires may reflect thyroid immune responses. Sample size was not statistically predetermined, and investigators were not blinded to group allocation. In validation, the model predicted progression to ophthalmopathy a median of roughly 6.5 months before onset, with approximately 68% sensitivity and nearly 75% specificity.

In regard to this clonotype: Its antigen specificity is not known. No base qualities exist here, and no much larger clone lies one base off it.

The TCR beta CDR3 regions were amplified from the RNA transcripts. A first-round RT-PCR of the TCR CDR3 used the HTBI primer set with the Qiagen OneStep RT-PCR kit. Libraries were constructed in a second round of multiplex PCR, after which size selection and purification were carried out. Sequencing of the libraries was done on an Illumina HiSeq2000 using paired-end 100 bp reads. In the paper's pipeline: SOAPnuke was used to process the raw data, throwing out any read that contained adapters or uncalled bases, had a mean Phred below 15, or lacked an exact constant-primer or identifier match. High-quality paired reads were merged with COPE v1.2.5, and unique nucleotide sequences were defined as clonotypes. Clonotypes were aligned to IMGT TRBV, TRBD and TRBJ reference segments using MiTCR v1.1. The analysis included only V-J combinations with a frequency above 0.0001, which together covered more than 99% of the repertoires. The TCS score was defined as the ratio of F50 (clonal expansion) to E x V (chaos), calculated using BLOSUM62-based TCRdist between CDR3 peptides within each V-J. Welch's t-statistics and random forest reduced roughly 540 V-J features to 13, which were used in a naive Bayes classifier (R e1071). The similarity between thyroid and blood repertoires was quantified using the Morisita-Horn index. TCRdb trimmed the raw reads at Q25, called clones with MiXCR and kept productive beta chains. Each CDR3 protein gets just one entry, which takes the most common genes and DNA from the rows behind it. TCRdb's processing, not the authors', yielded these V and J calls. Counted in this sample were roughly 840,000 distinct CDR3 sequences; 38% of them appeared once. The biggest ten clones account for about 9% of the sample.

Graves' hyperthyroidism was defined as stable when no progression to ophthalmopathy occurred over 18 months of follow-up. Hyperthyroidism patients were newly diagnosed, with disease duration under 2 months, and aged 18 to 65 years. Exclusion was applied to patients with uncontrolled infections, other autoimmune diseases, pregnancy or lactation. Diagnoses relied on clinical symptoms, serum thyroxine and TRAb, thyroid ultrasound and orbital computed tomography. Ficoll-Paque density gradient centrifugation was used to isolate PBMCs from approximately 10 ml of fresh peripheral blood. Trizol reagent was used to extract total RNA, and RNA quality was then checked on an Agilent 2100 Bioanalyzer. Material for sequencing was blood. This sequence originates from a man aged 18-30 years with Graves' hyperthyroidism.

The CDR3 here reads CSAPAWALEREGRETQYF. Read as DNA, the sequence is TGCAGTGCTCCTGCCTGGGCTTTGGAGCGGGAGGGGCGAGAGACCCAGTACTTC. The rearrangement combines TRBV20-1 with TRBJ2-5; 10 bases in the middle match TRBD2. CDR1 and CDR2, per the germline V gene (reference sequence), are DFQATT and SNEGSKA. The CDR3 contains 18 residues, cysteine and phenylalanine counted. Kept here is only the CDR3 DNA, which spans 54 bases and is read in frame from base 1. The junction shows trimming of 5 bases on V and 4 bases on J, and the gene matches do not reach 19 bases of it.